This entry lists 6 T cell receptor beta chains sequenced from one sample in a study of Tregs in tolerant kidney transplant recipients. The assay was immunoSEQ multiplex PCR, and TCRdb's table has in-frame clones only and misses some. With about 52,000 clones in the sample, the ten largest clones hold about 0.82%. Sequencing used CD4+ T cells from blood, obtained before the transplant. These receptors all stem from a human donor who received a combined kidney and bone marrow transplant.

Notes on this clone: The read ends 3 residues early relative to the CDR3; the germline J gene fills the gap. This rearrangement joins TRBV19 to TRBJ1-2, with D possibly TRBD1 on 6 matching bases. Trimming stripped 6 bases from V and 3 bases from J, with 11 bases between. CDR1 is LNHDA, CDR2 SQIVND, per germline (reference sequence). CDR3 length equals 13 residues. The sequenced part of the CDR3 DNA is TGTGCCAGTAGAAGGACAGTTGACTATGGC. It yields the protein CASRRTVDYG. The full CDR3 reads CASRRTVDYGYTF.

Notes on this clone: The observed sequence ends 3 residues before the CDR3 terminus, with the missing tail filled in from the germline J gene. The V gene is TRBV20-1, the J gene TRBJ1-4, with D tentatively TRBD1 (5 bases). Looked up from germline, CDR1 is DFQATT and CDR2 is SNEGSKA (reference sequence). There are 13 residues in the CDR3. Trimming took off 3 bases at V and 8 bases at J, with 13 bases between the two ends. The part of the CDR3 DNA that was read is TGCAGTGCTAGGGGGGGATACCGGGAAAAA. Encoded protein: CSARGGYREK. The whole CDR3 sequence reads CSARGGYREKLFF.

As for this clone: The observed sequence ends 3 residues before the CDR3 terminus, with the missing tail filled in from the germline J gene. The V gene is TRBV6-2 or TRBV6-3, the J gene TRBJ2-3; weak D call: TRBD1 (6 bases). The V end was cut by 8 bases, the J end by 1 base, with 10 bases between. The germline gives CDR1 MNHEY, CDR2 SVGEGT. The CDR3 runs 13 residues. CDR3 DNA, as far as it was read: TGTGCCAGCCATAAGGGGGGCACAGATACG. Amino acids: CASHKGGTDT. In full, the CDR3 reads CASHKGGTDTQYF.

Here the CDR3 reads CASSLAQLAGVGDTQYF. The DNA read from the CDR3 is TGCGCCAGCAGCTTGGCCCAACTAGCGGGAGTCGGAGATACG. The chain employs TRBV5-1 and TRBJ2-3; 11 positions agree with TRBD2. Read coverage stops 3 residues before the CDR3 terminus; the germline J gene supplies the remainder. The length of the CDR3 is 17 residues. Germline V gene lookup returns CDR1 SGHRS and CDR2 YFSETQ. V was clipped by 0 bases and J by 5 bases; unmatched bases: 8.

Partial CDR3 DNA: TGTGCCTGGAGTGTGGGCCGTATAAAAGAGACC. This encodes CAWSVGRIKET. The complete CDR3 sequence is CAWSVGRIKETQYF. The gene calls are TRBV30 and TRBJ2-5, with unresolved D. The read gets to within 3 residues of the CDR3 end, and the germline J gene fills in the rest. The V end was cut by 0 bases, the J end by 3 bases, with 11 bases between. Germline assignment: CDR1 GTSNPN and CDR2 SVGIG (reference sequence). The CDR3 contains 14 residues.

As for this clone: The CDR3 is cut off 3 residues early in the read; its end comes from the germline J gene. The chain carries TRBV19 and TRBJ2-6, with D possibly matching TRBD2 (5 bases). Trimming stripped 2 bases from V and 1 base from J, with 12 bases between. The germline CDR1 and CDR2 sequences are LNHDA and SQIVND (reference sequence). The CDR3 length is 17 residues. The DNA read from the CDR3 is TGTGCCAGTAGTATATCTCTGCGCGGGTCTGGGGCCAACGTC. Its protein product is CASSISLRGSGANV. The whole CDR3 reads CASSISLRGSGANVLTF.